A selection of T cell receptor beta chains follows, all from one sample in a study of PD-L1 blockade in urothelial cancer. Repertoires were generated with immunoSEQ multiplex PCR, while TCRdb's copy carries only in-frame clones and drops some. The sample holds around 100,000 clones, around 86% seen once. Sequencing used PBMCs, obtained around atezolizumab (anti-PD-L1) treatment. These receptor sequences come from a man aged 60-69 years with urothelial cancer. CDR3s include the opening cysteine and the closing phenylalanine or tryptophan. D genes are given only for firm matches. Clone size is stated in some rows and not others, as once, few, many or a class when expanded.

V: TRBV21-1; size: -; J: TRBJ2-3; D: -; DNA: TGTGCCAGCAGCAAAGCCCTCCGGGAGGGCCGAAGAGATACGCAGTATTTT; CDR3: CASSKALREGRRDTQYF
V: TRBV29-1; size: -; J: TRBJ2-5; D: TRBD1; DNA: TGCAGCGTTTGGACAGGGGGCAGAGAGACCCAGTACTTC; CDR3: CSVWTGGRETQYF
V: TRBV4-1; size: -; J: TRBJ1-2; D: TRBD1; DNA: TGCGCCAGCAGCCGGATGACAGGGGGCGATGATGGCTACACCTTC; CDR3: CASSRMTGGDDGYTF
V: TRBV6-1; size: -; J: TRBJ1-2; D: TRBD1; DNA: TGTGCCAGCAGTAGAACCGACAGGGAGAGTGGCTACACCTTC; CDR3: CASSRTDRESGYTF
V: TRBV14; size: -; J: TRBJ2-1; D: -; DNA: TGTGCCAGCAGGGAAAACGGGGGATTTTACAATGAGCAGTTCTTC; CDR3: CASRENGGFYNEQFF
V: TRBV28; size: -; J: TRBJ2-5; D: -; DNA: TGTGCCAGCAGTTTAGTTGGAGTACAAGAGACCCAGTACTTC; CDR3: CASSLVGVQETQYF
V: TRBV5-1; size: -; J: TRBJ2-3; D: -; DNA: TGCGCCAGCAGCTTGTGGTCTAACGCAGGGAGCACAGATACGCAGTATTTT; CDR3: CASSLWSNAGSTDTQYF
V: TRBV7-2; size: -; J: TRBJ1-4; D: -; DNA: TGTGCCAGCAGCCTAGCCCGGGGGGCTAATGAAAAACTGTTTTTT; CDR3: CASSLARGANEKLFF
V: TRBV15; size: -; J: TRBJ2-7; D: -; DNA: TGTGCCACCAGCAGACCTAGCGCGCAGGAGCAGTACTTC; CDR3: CATSRPSAQEQYF
V: TRBV21-1; size: -; J: TRBJ2-7; D: -; DNA: TGTGCCAGCAGCAAAGTTAAGGACAGGGTGAGAGAGCAGTACTTC; CDR3: CASSKVKDRVREQYF
V: TRBV7-9; size: -; J: TRBJ2-3; D: TRBD2; DNA: TGTGCCAGCAGCTTGGACCCGGGACTAGGTACGCAGTATTTT; CDR3: CASSLDPGLGTQYF
V: TRBV30; size: -; J: TRBJ1-2; D: TRBD1; DNA: TGTGCCTGGAGACAGGGGTCCAACTATGGCTACACCTTC; CDR3: CAWRQGSNYGYTF
V: TRBV29-1; size: -; J: TRBJ2-1; D: TRBD2; DNA: TGCAGCGTTGAAAGGGGAGGGAACCCCTACAATGAGCAGTTCTTC; CDR3: CSVERGGNPYNEQFF
V: TRBV28; size: -; J: TRBJ2-2; D: -; DNA: TGTGCCAGCAGTCGACTCGCGTGGGTGAGGGAGAACACCGGGGAGCTGTTTTTT; CDR3: CASSRLAWVRENTGELFF
V: TRBV29-1; size: -; J: TRBJ1-2; D: TRBD1; DNA: TGCAGCGTTGATAGGGGACAGGCATATGGCTACACCTTC; CDR3: CSVDRGQAYGYTF
V: TRBV11-2; size: -; J: TRBJ2-5; D: TRBD1; DNA: TGTGCCAGCAGCTTAGACGGAAGACAGGGCCAAGAGACCCAGTACTTC; CDR3: CASSLDGRQGQETQYF
V: TRBV29-1; size: -; J: TRBJ2-7; D: TRBD1; DNA: TGCAGCGTTGAAGACCGTCGACAGGGGCGAGTCGGAGGAAGGCAGTACTTC; CDR3: CSVEDRRQGRVGGRQYF
V: TRBV2; size: -; J: TRBJ2-5; D: -; DNA: TGTGCCAGCAGTGTGGGGCGAGAGACCCAGTACTTC; CDR3: CASSVGRETQYF
V: TRBV20-1; size: -; J: TRBJ2-1; D: -; DNA: TGCAGTGCTAGGTGGGGGGACCAGTTCTTC; CDR3: CSARWGDQFF
V: TRBV7-2; size: -; J: TRBJ2-1; D: TRBD2; DNA: TGTGCCAGCAGCTTAGAGTCCTCTAGCGGGAGGGCCGGTGGGCAGTTCTTC; CDR3: CASSLESSSGRAGGQFF
V: TRBV27; size: -; J: TRBJ1-1; D: TRBD1; DNA: TGTGCCAGCAGTTCCCGGACAGGGCGAAAAAATGAAGCTTTCTTT; CDR3: CASSSRTGRKNEAFF
V: TRBV6-6; size: -; J: TRBJ1-1; D: TRBD1; DNA: TGTGCCAGCACCTGGACAGGCGATATCGAAGCTTTCTTT; CDR3: CASTWTGDIEAFF
V: TRBV9; size: -; J: TRBJ2-1; D: TRBD2; DNA: TGTGCCAGCAGCGTCGCAGCGGGAGGGCCGAGGGAGCAGTTCTTC; CDR3: CASSVAAGGPREQFF
V: TRBV15; size: few; J: TRBJ1-1; D: TRBD1; DNA: TGTGCCACCAGCGAGGGACAGTTCGGGACTGAAGCTTTCTTT; CDR3: CATSEGQFGTEAFF
V: TRBV30; size: -; J: TRBJ1-3; D: -; DNA: TGTGCCTGGAGTCAACCATTTTCGGGACTCAGGGCTGGAAACACCATATATTTT; CDR3: CAWSQPFSGLRAGNTIYF
V: TRBV10-1; size: -; J: TRBJ1-1; D: TRBD1; DNA: TGCGCCAGCAGTGAGTCGACTAGACAGGGGGCGAACACTGAAGCTTTCTTT; CDR3: CASSESTRQGANTEAFF
V: TRBV5-1; size: -; J: TRBJ2-6; D: -; DNA: TGCGCCAGCAGCTTTACAGGGAGCTCTGGGGCCAACGTCCTGACTTTC; CDR3: CASSFTGSSGANVLTF
V: TRBV5-1; size: -; J: TRBJ1-2; D: -; DNA: -; CDR3: CASSLGQQGFSTSGYTF
V: TRBV5-1; size: -; J: TRBJ2-1; D: -; DNA: TGCGCCAGCAGCTTTTCGTCAGGCTACAATGAGCAGTTCTTC; CDR3: CASSFSSGYNEQFF
V: TRBV6-5; size: few; J: TRBJ2-7; D: -; DNA: TGTGCCAGCAGTTCTGGGACATCCTACGAGCAGTACTTC; CDR3: CASSSGTSYEQYF
V: TRBV7-2; size: -; J: TRBJ2-7; D: -; DNA: TGTGCCAGCAGCTTATCCTGGACAGCCTACGAGCAGTACTTC; CDR3: CASSLSWTAYEQYF
V: TRBV7-3; size: -; J: TRBJ2-5; D: TRBD2; DNA: TGTGCCAGCAGCTCTGGAGAAGCGGGGGGTCAGGAGACCCAGTACTTC; CDR3: CASSSGEAGGQETQYF
V: TRBV7-3; size: -; J: TRBJ1-6; D: -; DNA: TGTGCCAGCAACTTAGGACAGCCTAATTCACCCCTCCACTTT; CDR3: CASNLGQPNSPLHF
V: TRBV2; size: -; J: TRBJ1-2; D: -; DNA: TGTGCCATCAGGCATGACAGGTTAAGCAATGGCTACACCTTC; CDR3: CAIRHDRLSNGYTF
V: TRBV5-6; size: -; J: TRBJ2-2; D: -; DNA: TGTGCCAGCGCAACTCAGGACAGCCACCTCGCCACCGGGGAGCTGTTTTTT; CDR3: CASATQDSHLATGELFF
V: TRBV30; size: -; J: TRBJ1-1; D: TRBD1; DNA: TGTGCCTGGAGTGTGGCGGGACAGCCTTCCTTGAACACTGAAGCTTTCTTT; CDR3: CAWSVAGQPSLNTEAFF
V: TRBV30; size: -; J: TRBJ1-1; D: -; DNA: TGTGCCTGGAGTTTCCAAACAGGTTGGACTGAAGCTTTCTTT; CDR3: CAWSFQTGWTEAFF
V: TRBV6-1; size: -; J: TRBJ2-7; D: TRBD2; DNA: TGTGCCAGCAATTATCTAGCGGGAGATTCCTACGAGCAGTACTTC; CDR3: CASNYLAGDSYEQYF
V: TRBV18; size: -; J: TRBJ2-7; D: -; DNA: TGTGCCAGCTCACCACTCACCGACCCAGGTGTCGAGCAGTACTTC; CDR3: CASSPLTDPGVEQYF
V: TRBV5-1; size: -; J: TRBJ2-7; D: -; DNA: TGCGCCAGCAGCTTGGTCGGGACTCTACCCTACGAGCAGTACTTC; CDR3: CASSLVGTLPYEQYF
V: TRBV2; size: once; J: TRBJ1-1; D: -; DNA: TGTGCCAGCAGAACAGACAGTGCGAGAGACACTGAAGCTTTCTTT; CDR3: CASRTDSARDTEAFF
V: TRBV6-5; size: -; J: TRBJ1-1; D: -; DNA: TGTGCCAGCAGTACCCAGGGAAGGGGTGACACTGAAGCTTTCTTT; CDR3: CASSTQGRGDTEAFF
V: TRBV7-2; size: -; J: TRBJ2-7; D: -; DNA: TGTGCCAGCAGCTTAGTATCCTACGAGCAGTACTTC; CDR3: CASSLVSYEQYF
V: TRBV2; size: -; J: TRBJ1-5; D: TRBD1; DNA: TGTGCCAGCAGTGACGGGACAGAGAGCAATCAGCCCCAGCATTTT; CDR3: CASSDGTESNQPQHF
V: TRBV28; size: -; J: TRBJ1-1; D: -; DNA: TGTGCCACTCTCCGGGGGATCAACACTGAAGCTTTCTTT; CDR3: CATLRGINTEAFF